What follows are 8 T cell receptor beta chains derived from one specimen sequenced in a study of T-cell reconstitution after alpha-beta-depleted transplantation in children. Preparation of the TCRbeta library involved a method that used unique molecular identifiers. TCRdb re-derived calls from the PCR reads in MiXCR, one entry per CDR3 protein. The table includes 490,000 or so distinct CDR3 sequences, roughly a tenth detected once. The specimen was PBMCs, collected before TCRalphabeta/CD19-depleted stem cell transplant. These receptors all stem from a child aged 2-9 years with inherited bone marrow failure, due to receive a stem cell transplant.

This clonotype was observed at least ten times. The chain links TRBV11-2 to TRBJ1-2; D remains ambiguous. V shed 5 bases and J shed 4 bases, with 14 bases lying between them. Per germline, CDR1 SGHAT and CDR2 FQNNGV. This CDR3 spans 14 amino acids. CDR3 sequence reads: CASSEIWAPYGYTF. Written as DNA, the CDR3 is TGTGCCAGCAGCGAAATCTGGGCACCCTATGGCTACACCTTC.

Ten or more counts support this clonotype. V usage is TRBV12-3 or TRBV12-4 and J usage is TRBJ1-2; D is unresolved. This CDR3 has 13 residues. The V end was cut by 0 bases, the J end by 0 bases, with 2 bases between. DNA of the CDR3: TGTGCCAGCAGTTTAGCGCCTAACTATGGCTACACCTTC. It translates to CASSLAPNYGYTF.

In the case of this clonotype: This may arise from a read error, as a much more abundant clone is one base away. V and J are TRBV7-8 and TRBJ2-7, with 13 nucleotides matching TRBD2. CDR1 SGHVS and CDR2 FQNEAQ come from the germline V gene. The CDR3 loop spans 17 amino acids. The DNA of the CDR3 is TGTGCCAGCAGCTACGGGACTAGCGGGATGCCCTCCTACGAGCTGTACTTC. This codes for CASSYGTSGMPSYELYF.

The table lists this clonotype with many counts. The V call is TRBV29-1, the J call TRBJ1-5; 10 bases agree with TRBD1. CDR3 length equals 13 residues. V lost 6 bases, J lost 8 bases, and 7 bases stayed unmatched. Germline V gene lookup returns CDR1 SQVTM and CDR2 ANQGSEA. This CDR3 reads CSVADRGTEPQHF. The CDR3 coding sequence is TGCAGCGTGGCGGACAGGGGGACGGAGCCCCAGCATTTT.

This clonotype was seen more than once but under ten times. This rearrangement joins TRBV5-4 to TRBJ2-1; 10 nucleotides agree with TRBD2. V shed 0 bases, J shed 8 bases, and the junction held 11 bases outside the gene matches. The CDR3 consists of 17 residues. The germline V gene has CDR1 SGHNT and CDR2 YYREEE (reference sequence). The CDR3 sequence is CASSLAPASGSGDEQFF. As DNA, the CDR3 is TGTGCCAGCAGCTTGGCCCCGGCTAGCGGGAGTGGGGATGAGCAGTTCTTC.

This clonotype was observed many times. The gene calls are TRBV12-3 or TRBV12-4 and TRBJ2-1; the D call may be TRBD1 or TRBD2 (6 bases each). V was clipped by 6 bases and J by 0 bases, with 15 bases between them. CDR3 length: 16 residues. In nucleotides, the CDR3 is TGTGCCAGCAGCCCAGGGGACTCCCGCTCCTACAATGAGCAGTTCTTC. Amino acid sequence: CASSPGDSRSYNEQFF.

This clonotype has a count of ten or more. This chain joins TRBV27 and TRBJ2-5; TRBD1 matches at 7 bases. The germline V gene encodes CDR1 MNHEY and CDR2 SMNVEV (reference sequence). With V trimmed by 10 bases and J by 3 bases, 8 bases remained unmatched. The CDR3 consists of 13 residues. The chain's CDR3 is CATRDRGEETQYF. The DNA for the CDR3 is TGTGCCACCCGGGACAGAGGTGAAGAGACCCAGTACTTC.

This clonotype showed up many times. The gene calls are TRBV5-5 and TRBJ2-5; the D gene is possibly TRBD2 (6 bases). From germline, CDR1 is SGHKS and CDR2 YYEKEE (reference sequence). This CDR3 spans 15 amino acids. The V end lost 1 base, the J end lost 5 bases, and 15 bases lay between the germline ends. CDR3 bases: TGTGCCAGCAGCTTGATCAGCGGGCGCGGGGAGACCCAGTACTTC. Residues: CASSLISGRGETQYF.